This T cell receptor (beta chain) originates from a study of blood T cell repertoires in COVID-19. Whole-study context: Sites in the United States, Italy and Spain provided acute and convalescent COVID-19 samples. PBMCs, B-cell-depleted T cells, or T cells provided the cDNA or gDNA that made up the material.

This CDR3 is 15 amino acids long. Germline V gene sequence: CDR1 LGHNA, CDR2 YSLEER. The J segment lost 7 bases and the V segment lost 3 bases, leaving 8 bases of the junction unmatched. Source study methods: Reference gene primer amplification gave nucleated cell count estimates. Method: immunoSEQ multiplex PCR; TCRdb's copy keeps in-frame clones and lacks some. That table furnishes V, J and clone size, whereas the DNA furnished D and trimming. The sample holds around 620,000 clones, just under 90% seen once. Sequenced material: peripheral blood. The receptor was isolated from a woman aged 18-29 years with acute or convalescent COVID-19. V usage is TRBV4-3 and J usage is TRBJ1-3; 8 positions agree with TRBD1. CDR3 DNA: TGCGCCAGCAGCCAGGGCTACAGGGGGAGGAACACCATATATTTT. Protein: CASSQGYRGRNTIYF.